Shown below are 23 T cell receptor beta chains from a single sample sequenced in a study of blood T cell repertoires in COVID-19 (dated by TCRdb to about 2020). Libraries came from the immunoSEQ multiplex PCR assay. TCRdb's version of the immuneACCESS table is confined to in-frame rearrangements and falls short of the full clone set. An unresolved V gene accounts for under half of the shortfall where checked; the remainder is of unknown origin. The sample includes about 150,000 clones, with roughly four fifths observed a single time. The ten largest clones take up around 7.8% of the sample. Sequencing was carried out using PBMCs or T cells enriched from blood (not recorded which). These receptors all stem from a man between 50 and 59 years old who had recovered from COVID-19.

V gene TRBV29-1 combines with J gene TRBJ1-2; D remains ambiguous. Germline V lookup: CDR1 SQVTM, CDR2 ANQGSEA. V lost 3 bases, J lost 1 base, and 6 bases lay in between. The CDR3 length is 12 residues. The DNA of the CDR3 is TGCAGCGTTGATCCGGTTAACTATGGCTACACCTTC. This translates into CSVDPVNYGYTF.

V usage is TRBV5-4 and J usage is TRBJ2-7; 11 nucleotides line up with TRBD2. Germline V gene sequence: CDR1 SGHNT, CDR2 YYREEE (reference sequence). The length of the CDR3 is 15 residues. Trimming cost V 4 bases and J 11 bases; bases outside gene matches: 14. CDR3 region: CASSRGASGGSRKYF. The CDR3 coding sequence is TGTGCCAGCAGCCGGGGGGCTAGCGGGGGGAGTAGGAAGTACTTC.

This sequence joins TRBV2 and TRBJ2-7, with D tentatively TRBD1 (6 bases). The CDR3 is 12 amino acids. Germline V gene lookup returns CDR1 SNHLY and CDR2 FYNNEI. V gave up 6 bases and J gave up 5 bases, with 11 bases separating them. The CDR3 region has the DNA TGTGCCAGCAGACAGGGCTACCACGAGCAGTACTTC. It translates to CASRQGYHEQYF.

The V gene is TRBV6-5, the J gene TRBJ1-4, with a tentative D call TRBD1 (6 bases). The germline V gene has CDR1 MNHEY and CDR2 SVGAGI. There are 15 residues in the CDR3. The germline V and J ends were trimmed by 2 bases and 10 bases, with 17 bases remaining between them. In DNA, the CDR3 is TGTGCCAGCAGTTACCGAGCGCAGGGGCTGGGAAAACTGTTTTTT. Its protein is CASSYRAQGLGKLFF.

This chain joins TRBV2 and TRBJ1-5; possible D gene TRBD1, 6 bases. Trimming took off 7 bases at V and 2 bases at J, with 15 bases between the two ends. CDR1 is SNHLY and CDR2 is FYNNEI in the germline V gene. The CDR3 is 15 amino acids. For the CDR3, the DNA is TGTGCCAGCATCAGGAACAGGGATGGCAATCAGCCCCAGCATTTT. Protein product: CASIRNRDGNQPQHF. Together with reference TRBV2 and TRBJ1-5, the CDR3 gives the full variable domain: EPEVTQTPSHQVTQMGQEVILRCVPISNHLYFYWYRQILGQKVEFLVSFYNNEISEKSEIFDDQFSVERPDGSNFTLKIRSTKLEDSAMYFCASIRNRDGNQPQHFGDGTRLSIL.

The V gene is TRBV4-1, the J gene TRBJ1-3; D perhaps matches TRBD1 (5 bases). V lost 3 bases to trimming and J lost 0 bases, with 9 bases between them. This CDR3 is 15 amino acids long. Per germline, CDR1 MGHRA and CDR2 YSYEKL. CDR3 amino acids: CASSQGLSSGNTIYF. Here the CDR3 DNA reads TGCGCCAGCAGCCAGGGACTCAGCTCTGGAAACACCATATATTTT.

This rearrangement joins TRBV4-2 to TRBJ2-3, with D unclear. In germline, CDR1 is LGHNA, CDR2 YNFKEQ. The CDR3 is made up of 14 amino acids. Trimming pared 1 base from V and 1 base from J, leaving 6 bases between. CDR3 bases: TGTGCCAGCAGCCAAGGACTGGGCACAGATACGCAGTATTTT. It specifies CASSQGLGTDTQYF.

This chain connects TRBV3-1 (or the pseudogene TRBV3-2) to TRBJ2-1; D is ambiguous. This CDR3 contains 16 residues. V was trimmed by 2 bases and J by 2 bases, leaving 13 bases between them. Germline lookup yields CDR1 LGHDT and CDR2 YNNKEL (reference sequence). The CDR3 nucleotides are TGTGCCAGCAGCCAATTCCAGTCCTTCACCTACAATGAGCAGTTCTTC. Amino acid sequence: CASSQFQSFTYNEQFF.

The chain carries TRBV7-8 and TRBJ1-4; tentatively, D is TRBD1 (5 bases). The V end lost 2 bases, the J end lost 4 bases, and 8 bases lay between the germline ends. Germline values: CDR1 SGHVS, CDR2 FQNEAQ. The CDR3 totals 14 residues. As DNA, the CDR3 is TGTGCCAGCAGCTTAAACAGGCTTAATGAAAAACTGTTTTTT. Protein sequence: CASSLNRLNEKLFF.

This chain joins TRBV6-5 and TRBJ1-5; 9 nucleotides line up with TRBD1. The CDR3 has 14 amino acids. Per germline, CDR1 MNHEY and CDR2 SVGAGI. V was pared by 7 bases and J by 6 bases, with 7 bases of the junction left unmatched. CDR3 DNA sequence: TGTGCCAGCAAATCCGGACAGGGGAGTCAGCCCCAGCATTTT. Residues: CASKSGQGSQPQHF.

This chain connects TRBV9 to TRBJ2-7; 9 bases fit TRBD1. The CDR3 consists of 16 residues. Losses at the gene ends were 1 base for V and 3 bases for J; bases not matched to a gene: 8. Germline V gene sequence: CDR1 SGDLS, CDR2 YYNGEE. CDR3: CASSVTPGQGHYEQYF. The CDR3 coding sequence is TGTGCCAGCAGCGTAACCCCGGGACAGGGCCACTACGAGCAGTACTTC. The full variable domain, in which reference TRBV9 and TRBJ2-7 provide the parts outside the CDR3, is DSGVTQTPKHLITATGQRVTLRCSPRSGDLSVYWYQQSLDQGLQFLIQYYNGEERAKGNILERFSAQQFPDLHSELNLSSLELGDSALYFCASSVTPGQGHYEQYFGPGTRLTVT.

The chain links TRBV19 to TRBJ2-3; 8 nucleotides agree with TRBD2. J gave up 2 bases and V 5 bases, and 6 bases lay outside the gene matches. Germline V lookup: CDR1 LNHDA, CDR2 SQIVND (reference sequence). The CDR3 runs 15 residues. The CDR3 DNA is TGTGCCAGTAGTCTTTCGGGGGGGCCCACAGATACGCAGTATTTT. This sequence encodes CASSLSGGPTDTQYF.

Of note for this clone: The junction shows a germline mismatch at one end, possibly a read error. This chain links TRBV29-1 with TRBJ1-4; D uncertain. The CDR3 is 13 residues long. Germline CDR1 and CDR2: SQVTM and ANQGSEA. CDR3 amino acids: CSVEERGNEKLFF. CDR3 nucleotide sequence: TGCAGCGTGGAAGAGCGTGGTAATGAAAAACTGTTTTTT.

The chain links TRBV7-2 to TRBJ1-5; D is ambiguous. Germline CDR1 SGHTA, CDR2 FQGNSA. The germline V and J ends were trimmed by 3 bases and 5 bases, with 14 bases remaining between them. The CDR3 totals 15 residues. CDR3 in amino acids: CASSLEGRVDQPQHF. In DNA, the CDR3 is TGTGCCAGCAGCTTGGAGGGCCGGGTTGATCAGCCCCAGCATTTT.

This chain joins TRBV11-3 and TRBJ1-4; TRBD1 matches 9 bases. Unmatched junction bases numbered 11, after V lost 4 bases and J lost 11 bases. CDR1 and CDR2 from the germline V gene are SGHNT and YENEEA. The CDR3 has 15 amino acids. CDR3 amino acids: CASSSLRDRAQKLFF. CDR3 DNA: TGTGCCAGCAGCTCTCTCCGGGACAGGGCCCAGAAACTGTTTTTT.

This sequence joins TRBV5-1 and TRBJ2-7; the match to TRBD1 covers 10 bases. The CDR3 loop spans 16 amino acids. V shed 3 bases and J 1 base; nucleotides not matched to a gene: 7. In germline, CDR1 is SGHRS, CDR2 YFSETQ. CDR3 nucleotide sequence: TGCGCCAGCAGCTGGAGACAGGGGGCAAATTCCTACGAGCAGTACTTC. Amino acid sequence: CASSWRQGANSYEQYF.

J is TRBJ2-7 and V is TRBV28; possibly TRBD1 for D (6 bases). V gave up 8 bases and J gave up 4 bases, with 15 bases separating them. The CDR3 contains 13 residues. Germline V gene sequence: CDR1 MDHEN, CDR2 SYDVKM. Here the CDR3 DNA reads TGTGCCAGCCAGACAGGTTCTGGGTACGAGCAGTACTTC. Its protein product is CASQTGSGYEQYF.

This clone came up a few times. The gene calls are TRBV7-2 and TRBJ1-6, with 11 bases lining up with TRBD1. Germline V gene lookup returns CDR1 SGHTA and CDR2 FQGNSA. CDR3 size: 16 residues. V was pared by 5 bases and J by 7 bases, with 7 bases of the junction left unmatched. The CDR3 DNA sequence: TGTGCCAGCAGCCCCAGGACAGGGGGCGGGAATTCACCCCTCCACTTT. Protein product: CASSPRTGGGNSPLHF.

The chain is built from TRBV29-1 and TRBJ2-3, with a weak D call TRBD2 (5 bases). V lost 7 bases and J lost 0, with 14 bases in between. The germline V gene has CDR1 SQVTM and CDR2 ANQGSEA. The CDR3 runs 14 residues. The CDR3 region has the DNA TGCAGCGGGGCGGTGGGAGCTAGCACAGATACGCAGTATTTT. Protein: CSGAVGASTDTQYF.

J is TRBJ2-1 and V is TRBV4-3; D unresolved. Deletions cut 2 bases from V and 5 bases from J, with 4 bases between. The length of the CDR3 is 12 residues. Germline loops: CDR1 LGHNA, CDR2 YSLEER. CDR3 residues: CASSQYDNEQFF. The CDR3 DNA is TGCGCCAGCAGCCAATATGACAATGAGCAGTTCTTC.

The chain combines TRBV6-2 or TRBV6-3 with TRBJ2-7, with no clear D. The CDR3 runs to 13 residues. The V end was cut by 1 base, the J end by 6 bases, with 10 bases between. Germline V gene data show CDR1 as MNHEY and CDR2 as SVGEGT. CDR3 coding DNA: TGTGCCAGCAGTTACTATGCGTCCGGCGAGCAGTACTTC. Protein product: CASSYYASGEQYF.

The chain couples TRBV18 to TRBJ2-7; 8 bases align to TRBD2. This CDR3 has 16 amino acids. V was pared by 0 bases and J by 4 bases, with 8 bases of the junction left unmatched. Germline CDR1 is KGHSH and CDR2 is LQKENI. This CDR3 reads CASSPPRVAGYYEQYF. In DNA form, the CDR3 reads TGTGCCAGCTCACCACCGAGGGTAGCGGGGTATTACGAGCAGTACTTC.

The chain uses TRBV10-2 and TRBJ1-1, with D maybe TRBD1 (6 bases). V was trimmed by 5 bases and J by 7 bases, leaving 8 bases between them. The CDR3 has 11 residues. CDR1 is WSHSY and CDR2 is SAAADI in the germline V gene. CDR3 nucleotides: TGCGCCAGCAGTAGACAGGATGAAGCTTTCTTT. Translation: CASSRQDEAFF.